The source of this TCR beta chain is a study of blood T cell repertoires in COVID-19. On the study more broadly: In each case, the material was cDNA or gDNA derived from T cells, B-cell-depleted T cells, or PBMCs.

Germline CDR1 is LNHDA and CDR2 is SQIVND (reference sequence). V dropped 4 bases and J dropped 2; count of bases not matched to a gene: 1. This CDR3 has 13 residues. Authors' data handling: Estimated nucleated cell counts came from reference gene primer amplification. The assay was immunoSEQ multiplex PCR, and TCRdb's table has in-frame clones only and misses some. V, J and clone size are taken as reported in that table, and D and trimming were inferred from the DNA itself. The sample carries about 220,000 clones, around 91% recorded once. The V call is TRBV19, the J call TRBJ1-2; 7 nucleotides match TRBD1. The sample consisted of PBMCs or T cells enriched from blood (not recorded which). The sequence came from a woman between 18 and 29 years old in a cohort exposed to, infected with or recovered from COVID-19 (not recorded which). In nucleotides, the CDR3 is TGTGCCAGTAGTACGACAGGGAACTATGGCTACACCTTC. Amino acids: CASSTTGNYGYTF.